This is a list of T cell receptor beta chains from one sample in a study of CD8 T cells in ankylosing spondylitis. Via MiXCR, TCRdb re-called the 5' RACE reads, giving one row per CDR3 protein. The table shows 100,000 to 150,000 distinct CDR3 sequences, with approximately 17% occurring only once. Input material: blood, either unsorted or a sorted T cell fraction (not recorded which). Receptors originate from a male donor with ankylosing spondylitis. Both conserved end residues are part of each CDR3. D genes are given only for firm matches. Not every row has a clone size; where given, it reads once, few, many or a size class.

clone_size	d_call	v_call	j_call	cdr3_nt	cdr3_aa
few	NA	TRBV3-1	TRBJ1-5	TGTGCCAGCAGCCATGGTGGTCAGCCCCAGCATTTT	CASSHGGQPQHF
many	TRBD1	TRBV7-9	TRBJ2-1	TGTGCCAGCAGCATGGACAGGGAAGAGCAGTTCTTC	CASSMDREEQFF
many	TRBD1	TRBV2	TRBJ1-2	TGTGCCAGCAGTGAAGAGGGGACAGGGCGGTATGGCTACACCTTC	CASSEEGTGRYGYTF
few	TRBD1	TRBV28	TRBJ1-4	TGTGCCAGCAGTACTCCGGGACAGGAGATCGGAAGGGAAAAACTGTTTTTT	CASSTPGQEIGREKLFF
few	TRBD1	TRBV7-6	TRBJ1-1	TGTGCCAGCAGCTTCCGGGACAGGGGGCCGTTTAGCACTGAAGCTTTCTTT	CASSFRDRGPFSTEAFF
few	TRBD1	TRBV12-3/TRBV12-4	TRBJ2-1	TGTGCCAGCAGTCCCTCTCGGACAGGAAATTATGAGCAGTTCTTC	CASSPSRTGNYEQFF
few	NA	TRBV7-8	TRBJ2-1	TGTGCCAGCAGCGAAAATCTAGCGCGCACCTACAATGAGCAGTTCTTC	CASSENLARTYNEQFF
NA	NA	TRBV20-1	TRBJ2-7	TGCAGTGCTGAGACCGGGACTCTACTCTACGAGCAGTACTTC	CSAETGTLLYEQYF
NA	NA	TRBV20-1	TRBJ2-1	TGCAGTGCTAGACAGGTAAACAATGAGCAGTTCTTC	CSARQVNNEQFF
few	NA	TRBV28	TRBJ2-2	TGTGCCAGCAGCCTGGGACTTCTAACCGGGGAGCTGTTTTTT	CASSLGLLTGELFF
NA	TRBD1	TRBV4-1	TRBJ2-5	TGCGCCAGCAGCCCAGGACAGGGGGTCCACCAAGAGACCCAGTACTTC	CASSPGQGVHQETQYF
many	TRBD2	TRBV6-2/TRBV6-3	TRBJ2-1	TGTGCCAGCAAGGGACTAGCGTCCTACAATGAGCAGTTCTTC	CASKGLASYNEQFF
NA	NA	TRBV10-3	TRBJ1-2	TGTGCCATCAGTGATGACGTTGCCTATGGCTACACCTTC	CAISDDVAYGYTF
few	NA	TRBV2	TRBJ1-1	TGTGCCAGCAGTGACAGTATGCGGGATCAGGAAGCTTTCTTT	CASSDSMRDQEAFF
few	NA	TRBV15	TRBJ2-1	TGTGCCACCAGCTCCATAAATGAGCAGTTCTTC	CATSSINEQFF
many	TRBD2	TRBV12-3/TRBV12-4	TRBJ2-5	TGTGCCAGCAGTTTATGGGCTAGCGGGAAGGAGACCCAGTACTTC	CASSLWASGKETQYF
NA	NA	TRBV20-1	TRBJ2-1	TGCAGTGCTAGAGTCCTCGGCGGAAGGGGAACCTACAATGAGCAGTTCTTC	CSARVLGGRGTYNEQFF
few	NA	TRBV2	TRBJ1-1	TGTGCCAGCTGGACAGCTGAAGCTTTCTTT	CASWTAEAFF
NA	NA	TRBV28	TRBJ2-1	TGTGCCAGCAGCCGGGTAGGCGGCTTTTACAATGAGCAGTTCTTC	CASSRVGGFYNEQFF
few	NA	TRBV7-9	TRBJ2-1	TGTGCCAGCAGCAAAAGGGTGATTGGAAAGAATGAGCAGTTCTTC	CASSKRVIGKNEQFF
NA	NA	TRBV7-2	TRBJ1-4	TGTGCCAGCAGCTTATTGGGCAGGGAGGAAAAACTGTTTTTT	CASSLLGREEKLFF
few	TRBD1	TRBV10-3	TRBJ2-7	TGTGCCATCAGTGTGGGACAGGGGGAAGAGCAGTACTTC	CAISVGQGEEQYF
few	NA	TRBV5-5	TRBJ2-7	TGTGCCAGCAGCTTGGATTTTGGGATTCTGTACGAGCAGTACTTC	CASSLDFGILYEQYF
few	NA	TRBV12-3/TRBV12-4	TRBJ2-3	TGTGCCAGCAGTTTTCTTAGCGGCACAGATACGCAGTATTTT	CASSFLSGTDTQYF
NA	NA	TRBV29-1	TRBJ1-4	TGCAGCGTTGAAGCGGGACCGCGGGAAAAACTGTTTTTT	CSVEAGPREKLFF
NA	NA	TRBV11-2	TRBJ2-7	TGTGCCAGCACCTCGGGCTTAGCCTACGAGCAGTACTTC	CASTSGLAYEQYF
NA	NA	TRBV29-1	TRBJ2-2	TGCAGCGTTGAATCGGCGGGGCTGACACCGAACACCGGGGAGCTGTTTTTT	CSVESAGLTPNTGELFF
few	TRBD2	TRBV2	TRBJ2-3	TGTGCCAGCAGTGAGCTAGCGGGAGGCATAATGACCACAGATACGCAGTATTTT	CASSELAGGIMTTDTQYF
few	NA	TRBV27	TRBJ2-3	TGTGCCAGCAGTTATGGAAGGGGAGCCGCAGATACGCAGTATTTT	CASSYGRGAADTQYF
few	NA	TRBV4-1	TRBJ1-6	TGCGCCAGCAGCCAAGTAGATTCACCCCTCCACTTT	CASSQVDSPLHF
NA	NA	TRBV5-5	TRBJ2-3	TGTGCCAGCAGCTTGGAAGGGGGTAGCACAGATACGCAGTATTTT	CASSLEGGSTDTQYF
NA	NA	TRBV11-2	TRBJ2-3	TGTGCCAGCAGCAGGGCAGCAGATACGCAGTATTTT	CASSRAADTQYF
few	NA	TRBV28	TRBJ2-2	TGTGCCAGCAGTTTATTACAATCCCCGGACACCGGGGAGCTGTTTTTT	CASSLLQSPDTGELFF
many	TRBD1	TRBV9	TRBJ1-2	TGTGCCAGCAGCCCGGGGGCGACAGGGAGGTCAAACTATGGCTACACCTTC	CASSPGATGRSNYGYTF
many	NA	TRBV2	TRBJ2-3	TGTGCCAGCAGTACGGACGACGAACCTAGCGAACCCTCCACAGATACGCAGTATTTT	CASSTDDEPSEPSTDTQYF
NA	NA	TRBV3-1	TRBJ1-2	TGTGCCAGCAGCCAAGATCTCGCAGTACCCAACTATGGCTACACCTTC	CASSQDLAVPNYGYTF
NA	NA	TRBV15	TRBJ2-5	TGTGCCACCAGCAGTTTGGGAGAGACCCAGTACTTC	CATSSLGETQYF
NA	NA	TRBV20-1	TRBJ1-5	TGCAGTGCTAGAGACAACCGGTGGACAAGGCGGGATAGCAATCAGCCCCAGCATTTT	CSARDNRWTRRDSNQPQHF
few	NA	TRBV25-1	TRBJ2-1	TGTGCCAGCAGTCTGAGCCATAATGAGCAGTTCTTC	CASSLSHNEQFF
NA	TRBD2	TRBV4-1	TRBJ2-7	TGCGCCAGCAGCCAAGAGCGGCTAGCGGGAAACTACGAGCAGTACTTC	CASSQERLAGNYEQYF
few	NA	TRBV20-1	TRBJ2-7	TGCAGTGCTAGAGATGAGGAGGGGATCCACTCCTACGAGCAGTACTTC	CSARDEEGIHSYEQYF
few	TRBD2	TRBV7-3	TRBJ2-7	TGTGCCAGCAGCTTCGGCGGCGGGAGTGAGTACGAGCAGTACTTC	CASSFGGGSEYEQYF
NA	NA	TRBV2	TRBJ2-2	TGTGCCAGCAGTGAAACAGGGAAGAGGGACACCGGGGAGCTGTTTTTT	CASSETGKRDTGELFF
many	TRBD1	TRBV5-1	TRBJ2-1	TGCGCCAGCAGCCCGAGGACAGGGTTAGATGAGCAGTTCTTC	CASSPRTGLDEQFF
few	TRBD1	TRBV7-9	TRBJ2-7	TGTGCCAGCAGCCAAGAGTCGGGACAGGGAGGCGAGCAGTACTTC	CASSQESGQGGEQYF
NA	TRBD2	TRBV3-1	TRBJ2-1	TGTGCCAGCAGCCCGCGGAGGTCACAGATAGCGGGGAATGAGCAGTTCTTC	CASSPRRSQIAGNEQFF
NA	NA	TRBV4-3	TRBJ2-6	TGCGCCAGCAGCCAAGATTGGCAGGCTGGGGCCAACGTCCTGACTTTC	CASSQDWQAGANVLTF
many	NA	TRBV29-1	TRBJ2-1	TGCAGCGTTGAAGATAGATTGAGGTGGGAGCAGTTCTTC	CSVEDRLRWEQFF
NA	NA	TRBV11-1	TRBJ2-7	TGTGCCAGCAGCCATGGGACAGGGGATAGCGGGAGGCTACTGGAGCAGTACTTC	CASSHGTGDSGRLLEQYF
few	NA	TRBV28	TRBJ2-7	TGTGCCAGCAGTTTAGAGGGGGTCTACGAGCAGTACTTC	CASSLEGVYEQYF
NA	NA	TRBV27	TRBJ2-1	TGTGCCAGCAGTTCCGCCCCCGTAGTATTTGAGCAGTTCTTC	CASSSAPVVFEQFF